The clone carrying this TCR beta chain was seen more than once but under ten times. Deletions cut 3 bases from V and 2 bases from J, with 6 bases between. CDR3 length: 13 amino acids. From germline, CDR1 is KGHSH and CDR2 LQKENI. The sample comes from a study of blood T cell repertoires in COVID-19. On the study more broadly: The United States, Italy and Spain were the sources of the acute and convalescent COVID-19 samples. PBMCs, B-cell-depleted T cells, or T cells were the source of the cDNA or gDNA that made up the material.

Original processing methods: The authors estimated nucleated cell counts from reference gene primer amplification. Here immunoSEQ multiplex PCR was the method, and the copy in TCRdb shows in-frame clones only, minus some. The V and J calls and clone size are taken from that table; D and trimming were inferred from the DNA. This sample has 200,000 to 300,000 clones, with approximately 80% found just once. Sequenced: peripheral blood. The TCR comes from a woman aged 70 to 79 with acute or convalescent COVID-19. The chain links TRBV18 to TRBJ2-3; D unclear. In DNA, the CDR3 is TGTGCCAGCTCACCGGAGCTCACAGATACGCAGTATTTT. This translates into CASSPELTDTQYF.